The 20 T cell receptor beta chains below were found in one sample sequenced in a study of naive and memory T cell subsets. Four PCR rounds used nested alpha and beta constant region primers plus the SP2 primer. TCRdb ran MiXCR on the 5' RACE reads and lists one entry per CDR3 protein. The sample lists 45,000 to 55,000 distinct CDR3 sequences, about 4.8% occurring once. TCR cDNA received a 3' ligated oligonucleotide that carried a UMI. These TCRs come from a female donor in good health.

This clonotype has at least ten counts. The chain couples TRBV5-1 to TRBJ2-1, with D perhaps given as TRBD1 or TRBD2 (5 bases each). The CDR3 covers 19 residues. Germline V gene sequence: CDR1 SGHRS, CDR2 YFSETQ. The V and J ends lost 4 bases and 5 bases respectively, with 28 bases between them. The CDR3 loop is CASSMRGLIAVGTHNEQFF. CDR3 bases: TGCGCCAGCAGCATGCGAGGGTTGATCGCGGTCGGGACCCACAATGAGCAGTTCTTC.

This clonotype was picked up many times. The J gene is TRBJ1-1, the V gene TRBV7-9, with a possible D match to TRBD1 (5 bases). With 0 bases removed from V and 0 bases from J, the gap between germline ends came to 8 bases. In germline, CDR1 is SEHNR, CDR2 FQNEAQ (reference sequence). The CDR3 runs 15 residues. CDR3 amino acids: CASSLAGGLNTEAFF. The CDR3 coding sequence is TGTGCCAGCAGCTTAGCCGGGGGGTTGAACACTGAAGCTTTCTTT. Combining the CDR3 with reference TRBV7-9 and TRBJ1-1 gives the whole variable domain DTGVSQNPRHKITKRGQNVTFRCDPISEHNRLYWYRQTLGQGPEFLTYFQNEAQLEKSRLLSDRFSAERPKGSFSTLEIQRTEQGDSAMYLCASSLAGGLNTEAFFGQGTRLTVV.

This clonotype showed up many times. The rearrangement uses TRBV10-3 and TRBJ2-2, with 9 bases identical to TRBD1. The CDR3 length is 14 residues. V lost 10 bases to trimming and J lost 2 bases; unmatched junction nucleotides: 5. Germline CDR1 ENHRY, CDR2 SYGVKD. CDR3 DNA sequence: TGTGCCACCCGGGACAGGGAAAACACCGGGGAGCTGTTTTTT. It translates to CATRDRENTGELFF.

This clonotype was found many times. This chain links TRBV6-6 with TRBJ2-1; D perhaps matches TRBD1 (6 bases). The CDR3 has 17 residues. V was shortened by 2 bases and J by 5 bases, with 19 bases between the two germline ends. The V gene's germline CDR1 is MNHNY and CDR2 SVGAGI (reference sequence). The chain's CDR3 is CASSYGPGATINNEQFF. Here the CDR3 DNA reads TGTGCCAGCAGTTACGGCCCAGGGGCCACTATTAACAATGAGCAGTTCTTC.

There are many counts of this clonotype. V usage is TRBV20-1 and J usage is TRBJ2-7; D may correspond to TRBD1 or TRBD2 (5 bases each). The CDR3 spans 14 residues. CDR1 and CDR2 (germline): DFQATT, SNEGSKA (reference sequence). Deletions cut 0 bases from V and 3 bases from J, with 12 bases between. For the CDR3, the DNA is TGCAGTGCTAGAGACCGAGGGGTCTACTACGAGCAGTACTTC. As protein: CSARDRGVYYEQYF.

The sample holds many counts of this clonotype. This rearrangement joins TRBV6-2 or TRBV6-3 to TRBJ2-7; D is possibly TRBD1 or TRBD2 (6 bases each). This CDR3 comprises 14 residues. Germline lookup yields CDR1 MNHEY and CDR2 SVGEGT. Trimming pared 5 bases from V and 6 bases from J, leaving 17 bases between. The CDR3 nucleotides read TGTGCCAGCAGTGAACTAGCCGGGGGCGGCGAGCAGTACTTC. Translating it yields CASSELAGGGEQYF.

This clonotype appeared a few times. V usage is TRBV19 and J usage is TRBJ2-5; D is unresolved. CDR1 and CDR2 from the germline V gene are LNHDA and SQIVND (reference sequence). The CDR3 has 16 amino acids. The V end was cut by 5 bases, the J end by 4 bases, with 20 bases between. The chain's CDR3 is CASSHAARGSGETQYF. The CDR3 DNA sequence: TGTGCCAGTAGTCATGCCGCCCGTGGTAGTGGAGAGACCCAGTACTTC.

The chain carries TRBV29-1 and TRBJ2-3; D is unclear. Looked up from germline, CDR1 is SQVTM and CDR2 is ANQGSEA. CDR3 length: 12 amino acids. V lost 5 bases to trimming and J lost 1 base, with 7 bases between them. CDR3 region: CSVSGGTDTQYF. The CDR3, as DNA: TGCAGCGTTAGTGGGGGCACAGATACGCAGTATTTT.

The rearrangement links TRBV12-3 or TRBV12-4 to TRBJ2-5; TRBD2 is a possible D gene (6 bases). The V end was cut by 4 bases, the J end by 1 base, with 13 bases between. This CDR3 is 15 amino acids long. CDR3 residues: CASSWPNSGQETQYF. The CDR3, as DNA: TGTGCCAGCAGTTGGCCGAATAGCGGCCAAGAGACCCAGTACTTC.

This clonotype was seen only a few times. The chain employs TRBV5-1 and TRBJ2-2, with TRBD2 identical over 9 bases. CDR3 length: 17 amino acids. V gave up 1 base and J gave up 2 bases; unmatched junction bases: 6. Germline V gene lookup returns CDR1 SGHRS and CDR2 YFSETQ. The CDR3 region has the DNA TGCGCCAGCAGCTTGACTAGCGGGCGACCCAACACCGGGGAGCTGTTTTTT. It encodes CASSLTSGRPNTGELFF.

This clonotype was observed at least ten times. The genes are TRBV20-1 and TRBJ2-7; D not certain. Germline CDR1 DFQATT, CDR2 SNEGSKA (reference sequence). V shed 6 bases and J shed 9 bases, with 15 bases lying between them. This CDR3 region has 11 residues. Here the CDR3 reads CSARQTTGQYF. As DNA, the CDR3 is TGCAGTGCCAGACAAACGACTGGGCAGTACTTC.

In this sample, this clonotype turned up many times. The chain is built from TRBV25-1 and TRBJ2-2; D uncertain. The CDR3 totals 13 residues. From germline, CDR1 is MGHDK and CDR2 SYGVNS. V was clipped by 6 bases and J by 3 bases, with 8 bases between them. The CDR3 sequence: CASRAKDTGELFF. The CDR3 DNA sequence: TGTGCCAGCAGGGCTAAGGACACCGGGGAGCTGTTTTTT.

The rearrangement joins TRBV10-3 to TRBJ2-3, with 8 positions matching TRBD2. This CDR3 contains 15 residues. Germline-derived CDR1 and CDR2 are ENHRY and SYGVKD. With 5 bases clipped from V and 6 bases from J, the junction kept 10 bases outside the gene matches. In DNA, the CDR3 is TGTGCCATCAGTACCTCCGGGACTAGTTCCGATACGCAGTATTTT. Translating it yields CAISTSGTSSDTQYF.

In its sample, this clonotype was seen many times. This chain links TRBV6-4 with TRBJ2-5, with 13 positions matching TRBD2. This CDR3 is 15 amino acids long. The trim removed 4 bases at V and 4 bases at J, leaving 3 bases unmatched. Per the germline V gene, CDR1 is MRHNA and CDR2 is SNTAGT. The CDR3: CASSATSGRGETQYF. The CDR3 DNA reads TGTGCCAGCAGTGCCACTAGCGGGAGGGGAGAGACCCAGTACTTC.

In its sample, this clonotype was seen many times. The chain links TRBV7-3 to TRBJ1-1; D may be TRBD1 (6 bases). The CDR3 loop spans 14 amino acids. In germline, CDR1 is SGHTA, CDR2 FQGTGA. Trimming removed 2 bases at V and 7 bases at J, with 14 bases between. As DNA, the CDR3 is TGTGCCAGCAGCTTATCCAGGGGATCGGGTGAAGCTTTCTTT. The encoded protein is CASSLSRGSGEAFF. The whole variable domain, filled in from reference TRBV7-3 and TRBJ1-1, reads GAGVSQTPSNKVTEKGKYVELRCDPISGHTALYWYRQSLGQGPEFLIYFQGTGAADDSGLPNDRFFAVRPEGSVSTLKIQRTERGDSAVYLCASSLSRGSGEAFFGQGTRLTVV.

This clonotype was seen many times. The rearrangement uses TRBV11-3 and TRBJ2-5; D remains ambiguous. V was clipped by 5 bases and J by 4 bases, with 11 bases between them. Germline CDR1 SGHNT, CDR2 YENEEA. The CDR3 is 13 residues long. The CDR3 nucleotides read TGTGCCAGCAGCGGCGAACTGGGAGAGACCCAGTACTTC. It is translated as CASSGELGETQYF.

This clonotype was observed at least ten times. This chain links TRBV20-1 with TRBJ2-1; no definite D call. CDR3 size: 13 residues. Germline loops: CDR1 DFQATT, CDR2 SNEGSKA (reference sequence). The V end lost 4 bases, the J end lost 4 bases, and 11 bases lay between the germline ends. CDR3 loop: CSATVPTYNEQFF. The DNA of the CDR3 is TGCAGTGCTACGGTTCCCACATACAATGAGCAGTTCTTC.

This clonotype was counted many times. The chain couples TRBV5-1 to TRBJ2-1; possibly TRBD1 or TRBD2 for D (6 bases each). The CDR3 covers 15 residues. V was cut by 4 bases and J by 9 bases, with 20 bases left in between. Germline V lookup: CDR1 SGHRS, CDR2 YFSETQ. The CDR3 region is CASSEGHEGGTEQFF. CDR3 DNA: TGCGCCAGCAGCGAAGGACACGAGGGGGGCACTGAGCAGTTCTTC.

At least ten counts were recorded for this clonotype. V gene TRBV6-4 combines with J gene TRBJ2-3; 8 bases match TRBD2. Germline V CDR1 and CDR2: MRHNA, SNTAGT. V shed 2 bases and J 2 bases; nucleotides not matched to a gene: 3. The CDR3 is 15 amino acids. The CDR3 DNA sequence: TGTGCCAGCAGTGACAGCGGGGGCTCCACAGATACGCAGTATTTT. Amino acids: CASSDSGGSTDTQYF.

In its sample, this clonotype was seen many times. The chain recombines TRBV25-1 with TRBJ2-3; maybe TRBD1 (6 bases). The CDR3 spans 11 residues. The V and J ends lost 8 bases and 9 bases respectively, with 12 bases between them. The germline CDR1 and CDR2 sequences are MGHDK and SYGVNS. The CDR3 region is CASETGWTQYF. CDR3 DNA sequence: TGTGCCAGCGAAACAGGGTGGACGCAGTATTTT. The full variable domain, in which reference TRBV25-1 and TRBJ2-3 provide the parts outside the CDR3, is EADIYQTPRYLVIGTGKKITLECSQTMGHDKMYWYQQDPGMELHLIHYSYGVNSTEKGDLSSESTVSRIRTEHFPLTLESARPSHTSQYLCASETGWTQYFGPGTRLTVL.